This T cell receptor beta chain was documented in a study of regulatory T cells in long-lasting Graves disease. Deletions cut 6 bases from V and 4 bases from J, with 12 bases between. This CDR3 has 13 residues. Relying on iRepertoire HTBI primers and Arm-PCR of CDR3 regions, the team built TCR beta libraries. TCRdb re-called the multiplex PCR reads with MiXCR, one entry per CDR3 protein. The data show hundreds of thousands of distinct CDR3 sequences, approximately 16% seen once. This clonotype was observed at least ten times. Time point indicated: newly diagnosed GD, antithyroid drugs for less than 3 months. PBMC-derived RNA was used for the TCR library. In addition, the sample was reused for a study of T cells in Graves' hyperthyroidism and ophthalmopathy.

The chain links TRBV12-3 or TRBV12-4 to TRBJ2-5; no firm D call. The source was peripheral blood mononuclear cells (PBMCs), collected at new diagnosis, from a patient treated with antithyroid drugs. This receptor was taken from a woman aged 40 to 50 with Graves disease. This CDR3 reads CASSPTRGETQYF. The CDR3 region has the DNA TGTGCCAGCAGCCCCACGAGAGGAGAGACCCAGTACTTC.